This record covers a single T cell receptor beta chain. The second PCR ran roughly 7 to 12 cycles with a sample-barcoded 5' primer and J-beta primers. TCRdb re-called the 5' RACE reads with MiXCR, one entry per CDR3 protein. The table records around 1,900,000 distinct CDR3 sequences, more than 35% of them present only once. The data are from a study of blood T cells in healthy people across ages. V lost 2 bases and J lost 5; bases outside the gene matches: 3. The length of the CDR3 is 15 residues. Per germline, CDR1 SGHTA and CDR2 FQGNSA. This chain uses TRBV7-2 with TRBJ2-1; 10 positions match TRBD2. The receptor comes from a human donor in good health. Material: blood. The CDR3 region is CASSLTSGENNEQFF. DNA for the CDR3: TGTGCCAGCAGCTTAACTAGCGGGGAAAACAATGAGCAGTTCTTC. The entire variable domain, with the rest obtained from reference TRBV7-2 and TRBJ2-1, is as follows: GAGVSQSPSNKVTEKGKDVELRCDPISGHTALYWYRQSLGQGLEFLIYFQGNSAPDKSGLPSDRFSAERTGGSVSTLTIQRTQQEDSAVYLCASSLTSGENNEQFFGPGTRLTVL.